The T cell receptor (beta chain) under discussion was sequenced for a study of T cells in localized non-small cell lung cancer. The V gene lost 6 bases and the J gene lost 7 bases, with 16 bases spanning the gap. There are 14 residues in the CDR3. The germline CDR1 and CDR2 sequences are ENHRY and SYGVKD. Study-wide results and limits: Longer overall survival accompanied higher blood T cell density. Adjacent lung held a median around 60 of the top 100 tumor clones.

About this clone: Its antigen is not identified.

TCRdb keeps only in-frame clones here, not all; method: immunoSEQ multiplex PCR. The table has more than 50,000 clones, around 81% seen once; the top ten hold 20%. The source material was peripheral blood, sampled before any cancer treatment. The chain is built from TRBV10-3 and TRBJ1-5, with TRBD1 as a possible D gene (6 bases). The TCR sequence derives from an older female donor with stage II squamous cell lung carcinoma. The DNA of the CDR3 is TGTGCCATCAGCCCGGGGGGGGCTGAGCAGCCCCAGCATTTT. This encodes CAISPGGAEQPQHF.